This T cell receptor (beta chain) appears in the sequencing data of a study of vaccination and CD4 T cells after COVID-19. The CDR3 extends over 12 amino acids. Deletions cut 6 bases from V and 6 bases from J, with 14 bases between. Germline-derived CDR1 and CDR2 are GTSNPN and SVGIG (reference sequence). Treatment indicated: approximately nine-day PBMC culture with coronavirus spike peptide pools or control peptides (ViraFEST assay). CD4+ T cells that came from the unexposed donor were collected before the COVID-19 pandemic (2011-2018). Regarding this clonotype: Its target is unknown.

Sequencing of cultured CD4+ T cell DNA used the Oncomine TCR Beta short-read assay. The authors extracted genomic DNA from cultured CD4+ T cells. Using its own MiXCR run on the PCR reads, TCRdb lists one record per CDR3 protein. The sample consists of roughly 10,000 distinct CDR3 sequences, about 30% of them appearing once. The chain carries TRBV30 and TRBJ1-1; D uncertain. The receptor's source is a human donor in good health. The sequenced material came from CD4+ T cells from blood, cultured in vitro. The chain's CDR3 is CACLGRKPEAFF. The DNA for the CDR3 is TGTGCCTGCCTAGGACGTAAGCCTGAAGCTTTCTTT.